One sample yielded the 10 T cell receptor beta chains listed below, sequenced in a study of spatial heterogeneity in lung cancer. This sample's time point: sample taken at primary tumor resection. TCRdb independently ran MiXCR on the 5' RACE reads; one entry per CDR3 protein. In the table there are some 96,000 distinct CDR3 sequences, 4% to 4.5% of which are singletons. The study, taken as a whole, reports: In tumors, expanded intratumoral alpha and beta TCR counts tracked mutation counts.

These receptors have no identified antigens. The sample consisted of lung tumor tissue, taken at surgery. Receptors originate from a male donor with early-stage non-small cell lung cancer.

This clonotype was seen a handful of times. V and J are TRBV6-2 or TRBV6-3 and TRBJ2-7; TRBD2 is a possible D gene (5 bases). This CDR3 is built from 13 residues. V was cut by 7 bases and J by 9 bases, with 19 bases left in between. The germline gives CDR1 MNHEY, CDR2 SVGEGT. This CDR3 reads CASIKSGNLGQYF. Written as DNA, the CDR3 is TGTGCCAGCATCAAAAGCGGCAATTTGGGGCAGTACTTC.

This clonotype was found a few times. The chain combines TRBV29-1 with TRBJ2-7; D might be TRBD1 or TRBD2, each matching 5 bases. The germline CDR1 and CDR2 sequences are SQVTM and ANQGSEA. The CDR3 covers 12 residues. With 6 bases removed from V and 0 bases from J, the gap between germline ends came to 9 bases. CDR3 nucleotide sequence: TGCAGCGTACCGGGGCACTCCTACGAGCAGTACTTC. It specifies CSVPGHSYEQYF.

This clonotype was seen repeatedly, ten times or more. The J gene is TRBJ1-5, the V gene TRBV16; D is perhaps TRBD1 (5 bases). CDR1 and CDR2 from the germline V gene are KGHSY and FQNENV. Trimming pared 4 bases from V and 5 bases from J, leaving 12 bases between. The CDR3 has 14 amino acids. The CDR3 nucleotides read TGTGCCAGCAGCCGCGGGGTCAGGGATCAGCCCCAGCATTTT. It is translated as CASSRGVRDQPQHF. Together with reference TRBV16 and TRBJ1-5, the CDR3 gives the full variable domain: GEEVAQTPKHLVRGEGQKAKLYCAPIKGHSYVFWYQQVLKNEFKFLISFQNENVFDETGMPKERFSAKCLPNSPCSLEIQATKLEDSAVYFCASSRGVRDQPQHFGDGTRLSIL.

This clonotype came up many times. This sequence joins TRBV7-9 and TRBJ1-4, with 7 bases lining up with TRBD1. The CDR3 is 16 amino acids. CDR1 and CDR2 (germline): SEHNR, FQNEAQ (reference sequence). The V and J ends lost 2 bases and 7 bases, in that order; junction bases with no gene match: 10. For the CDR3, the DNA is TGTGCCAGCAGCTTATACGGGGCAGGGGGTCGTGAAAAACTGTTTTTT. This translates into CASSLYGAGGREKLFF.

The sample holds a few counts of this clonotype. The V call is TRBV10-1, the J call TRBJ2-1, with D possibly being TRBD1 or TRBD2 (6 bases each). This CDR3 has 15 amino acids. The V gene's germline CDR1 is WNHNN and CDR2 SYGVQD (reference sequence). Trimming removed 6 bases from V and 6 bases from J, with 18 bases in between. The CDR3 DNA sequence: TGCGCCAGCAGCTTCCAGCGGAGGGGGATCAATGAGCAGTTCTTC. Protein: CASSFQRRGINEQFF.

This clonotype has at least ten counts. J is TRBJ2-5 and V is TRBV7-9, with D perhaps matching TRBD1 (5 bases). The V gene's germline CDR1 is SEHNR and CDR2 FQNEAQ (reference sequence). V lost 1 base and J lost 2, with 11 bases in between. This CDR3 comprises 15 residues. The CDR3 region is CASSLDLGAQETQYF. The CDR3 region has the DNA TGTGCCAGCAGCTTAGACCTAGGGGCTCAAGAGACCCAGTACTTC.

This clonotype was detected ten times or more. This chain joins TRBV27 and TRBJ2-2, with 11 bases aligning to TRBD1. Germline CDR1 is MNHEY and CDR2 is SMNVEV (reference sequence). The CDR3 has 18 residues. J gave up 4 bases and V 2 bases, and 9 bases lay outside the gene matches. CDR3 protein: CASSLEPHGTGGTGELFF. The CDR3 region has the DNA TGTGCCAGCAGTTTAGAGCCCCATGGGACAGGGGGCACCGGGGAGCTGTTTTTT.

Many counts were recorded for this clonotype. The CDR3 nucleotides are TGCAGTGCTAGAGATGGGACTAGCGGGAGTGGTGAGCAGTTCTTC. Residues: CSARDGTSGSGEQFF. The chain couples TRBV20-1 to TRBJ2-1; 14 bases fit TRBD2. V dropped 0 bases and J dropped 9; count of bases not matched to a gene: 4. CDR1 and CDR2 from the germline V gene are DFQATT and SNEGSKA (reference sequence). The CDR3 has 15 residues.

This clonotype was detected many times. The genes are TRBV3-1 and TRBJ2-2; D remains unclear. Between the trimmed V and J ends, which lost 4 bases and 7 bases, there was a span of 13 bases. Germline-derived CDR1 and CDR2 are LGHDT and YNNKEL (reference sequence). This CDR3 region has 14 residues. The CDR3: CASSPHTEVGELFF. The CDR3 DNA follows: TGTGCCAGCAGCCCCCACACCGAGGTCGGGGAGCTGTTTTTT.

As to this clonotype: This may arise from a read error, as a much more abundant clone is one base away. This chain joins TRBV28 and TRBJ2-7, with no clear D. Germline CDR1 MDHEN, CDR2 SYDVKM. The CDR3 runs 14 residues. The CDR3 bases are TGTGCCAGCAGTGCCCATCAGGATTCCTACGAGCGGTACTTC. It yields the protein CASSAHQDSYERYF.